In this sample, the clone carrying this T cell receptor beta chain turned up once. CDR1 is ENHRY and CDR2 is SYGVKD in the germline V gene. This CDR3 spans 14 amino acids. Unmatched junction bases numbered 11, after V lost 11 bases and J lost 2 bases. The method was immunoSEQ multiplex PCR; TCRdb's version includes in-frame clones alone and lacks a portion of them. The sample lists roughly 160,000 clones, less than 85% occurring once. These data come from a study of blood T cell repertoires in COVID-19. Study overall: The United States, Italy and Spain supplied acute and convalescent COVID-19 samples.

The material sequenced was PBMCs or T cells enriched from blood (not recorded which). The chain is built from TRBV10-3 and TRBJ2-7, with TRBD1 identical over 8 bases. This receptor was identified in a man aged 60 to 75 who had recovered from COVID-19. The CDR3 sequence: CAVAQGAQAYEQYF. The CDR3 nucleotides are TGTGCCGTAGCTCAGGGGGCGCAGGCCTACGAGCAGTACTTC.